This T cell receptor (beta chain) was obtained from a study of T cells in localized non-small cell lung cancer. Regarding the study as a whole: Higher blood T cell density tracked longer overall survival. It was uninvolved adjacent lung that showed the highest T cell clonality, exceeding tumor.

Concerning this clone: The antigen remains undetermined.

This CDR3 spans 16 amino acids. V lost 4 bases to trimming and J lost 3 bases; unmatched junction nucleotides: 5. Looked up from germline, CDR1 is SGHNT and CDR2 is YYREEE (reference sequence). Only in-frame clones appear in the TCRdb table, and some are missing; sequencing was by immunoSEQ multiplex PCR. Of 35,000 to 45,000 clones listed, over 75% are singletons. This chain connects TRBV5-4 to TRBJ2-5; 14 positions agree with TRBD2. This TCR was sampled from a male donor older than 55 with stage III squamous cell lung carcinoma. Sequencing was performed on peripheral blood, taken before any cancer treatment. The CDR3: CASSPTSGRAKETQYF. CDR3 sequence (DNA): TGTGCCAGCAGCCCGACTAGCGGGAGGGCCAAAGAGACCCAGTACTTC.